The clone carrying this T cell receptor (beta chain) occurred many times. The sample originates from a study of T-cell reconstitution after alpha-beta-depleted transplantation in children. TCRbeta library preparation incorporated unique molecular identifiers. Via MiXCR, TCRdb re-called the PCR reads, giving one row per CDR3 protein. The repertoire holds hundreds of thousands of distinct CDR3 sequences, with 16% as singletons. The CDR3 has 14 amino acids. V was clipped by 1 base and J by 5 bases; unmatched bases: 5. Germline loops: CDR1 DFQATT, CDR2 SNEGSKA (reference sequence). The clonotype was recovered from a human donor who donated a stem cell graft to a child with acute myeloid leukemia. This chain uses TRBV20-1 with TRBJ2-5, with 9 bases aligning to TRBD2. The material sequenced was PBMCs from the stem cell graft donor, taken from the stem cell graft. CDR3 protein: CSARGLAGFETQYF. The CDR3 DNA reads TGCAGTGCTAGAGGGCTAGCGGGGTTCGAGACCCAGTACTTC.